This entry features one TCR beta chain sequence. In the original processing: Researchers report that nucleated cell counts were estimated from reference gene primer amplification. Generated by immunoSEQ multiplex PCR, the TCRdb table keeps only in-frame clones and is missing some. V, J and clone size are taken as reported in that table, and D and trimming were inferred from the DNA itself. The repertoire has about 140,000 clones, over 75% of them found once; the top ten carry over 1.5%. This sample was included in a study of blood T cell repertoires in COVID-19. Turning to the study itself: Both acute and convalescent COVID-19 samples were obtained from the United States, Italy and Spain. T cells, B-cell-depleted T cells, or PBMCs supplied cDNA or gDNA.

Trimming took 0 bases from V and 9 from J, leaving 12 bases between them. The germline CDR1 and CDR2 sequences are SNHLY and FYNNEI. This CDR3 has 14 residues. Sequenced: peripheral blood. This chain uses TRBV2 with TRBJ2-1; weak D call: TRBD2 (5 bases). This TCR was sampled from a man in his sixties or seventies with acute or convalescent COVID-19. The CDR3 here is CASSEARLAGEQFF. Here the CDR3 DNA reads TGTGCCAGCAGTGAAGCGCGGCTAGCAGGTGAGCAGTTCTTC.